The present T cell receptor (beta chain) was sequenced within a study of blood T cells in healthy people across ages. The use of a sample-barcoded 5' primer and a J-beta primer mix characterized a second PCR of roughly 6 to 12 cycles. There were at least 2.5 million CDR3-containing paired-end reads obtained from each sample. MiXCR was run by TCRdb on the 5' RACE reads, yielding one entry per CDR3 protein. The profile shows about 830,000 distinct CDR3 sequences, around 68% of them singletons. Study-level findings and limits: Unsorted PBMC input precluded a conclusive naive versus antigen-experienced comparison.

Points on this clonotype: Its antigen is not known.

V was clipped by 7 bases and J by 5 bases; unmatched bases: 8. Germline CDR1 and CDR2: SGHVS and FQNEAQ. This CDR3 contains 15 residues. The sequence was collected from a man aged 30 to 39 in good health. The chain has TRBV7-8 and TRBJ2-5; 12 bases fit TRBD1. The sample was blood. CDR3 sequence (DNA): TGTGCCAGCACGCTCGGGGACAGGGGGCTTGAGACCCAGTACTTC. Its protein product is CASTLGDRGLETQYF.